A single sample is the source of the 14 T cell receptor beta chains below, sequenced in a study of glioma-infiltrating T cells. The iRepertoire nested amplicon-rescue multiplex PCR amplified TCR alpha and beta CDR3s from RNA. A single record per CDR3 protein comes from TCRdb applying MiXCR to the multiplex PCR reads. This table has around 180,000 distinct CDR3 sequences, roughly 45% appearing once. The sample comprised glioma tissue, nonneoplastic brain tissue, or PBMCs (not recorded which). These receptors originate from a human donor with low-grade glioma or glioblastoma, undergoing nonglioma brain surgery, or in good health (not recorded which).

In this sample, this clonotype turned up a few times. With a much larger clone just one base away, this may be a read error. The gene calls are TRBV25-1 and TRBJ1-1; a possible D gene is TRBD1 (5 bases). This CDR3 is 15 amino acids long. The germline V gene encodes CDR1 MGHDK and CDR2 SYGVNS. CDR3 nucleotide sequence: TGTGCCAGCAGTAGTTTGGCGACAGACAACACTGAAACTTTCTTT. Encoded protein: CASSSLATDNTETFF. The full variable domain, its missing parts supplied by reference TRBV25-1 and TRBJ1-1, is EADIYQTPRYLVIGTGKKITLECSQTMGHDKMYWYQQDPGMELHLIHYSYGVNSTEKGDLSSESTVSRIRTEHFPLTLESARPSHTSQYLCASSSLATDNTETFFGQGTRLTVV.

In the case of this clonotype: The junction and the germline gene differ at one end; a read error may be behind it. This chain's CDR3 is CASILSGSPYNEQFF. The CDR3 bases are TGTGCCAGCATTTTGAGCGGGAGCCCCTACAATGAACAGTTCTTC. The chain joins TRBV27 to TRBJ2-1; the match to TRBD2 covers 8 bases. CDR1 and CDR2 from the germline V gene are MNHEY and SMNVEV (reference sequence). This CDR3 region has 15 residues.

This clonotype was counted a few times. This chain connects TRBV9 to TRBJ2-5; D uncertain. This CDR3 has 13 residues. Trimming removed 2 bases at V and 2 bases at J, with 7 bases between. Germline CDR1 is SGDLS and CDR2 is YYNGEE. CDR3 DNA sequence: TGTGCCAGCAGCGTGAGTGGGCAAGAGACCCAGTACTTC. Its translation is CASSVSGQETQYF.

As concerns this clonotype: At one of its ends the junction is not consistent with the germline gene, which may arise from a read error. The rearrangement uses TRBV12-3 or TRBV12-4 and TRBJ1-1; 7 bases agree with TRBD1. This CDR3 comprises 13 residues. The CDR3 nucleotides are TGTGCCAGAAGTTCAGCGACAGGGAATCAAGCTTTATTT. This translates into CARSSATGNQALF.

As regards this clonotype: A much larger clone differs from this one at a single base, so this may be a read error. CDR3 in amino acids: CARSYREDYEQYF. CDR3 bases: TGTGCCAGAAGTTACCGGGAGGACTACGAGCAGTACTTC. This chain connects TRBV6-5 to TRBJ2-7; TRBD2 agrees at 7 bases. Germline V CDR1 and CDR2: MNHEY, SVGAGI. The CDR3 is 13 residues long.

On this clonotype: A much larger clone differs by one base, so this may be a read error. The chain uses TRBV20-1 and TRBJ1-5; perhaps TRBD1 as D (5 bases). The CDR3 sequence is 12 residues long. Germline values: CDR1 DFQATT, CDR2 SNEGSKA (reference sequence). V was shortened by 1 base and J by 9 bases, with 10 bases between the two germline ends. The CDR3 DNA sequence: TGCAGTGCTAGAGCGGGGGAACGGCCCCAGCATTTT. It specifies CSARAGERPQHF.

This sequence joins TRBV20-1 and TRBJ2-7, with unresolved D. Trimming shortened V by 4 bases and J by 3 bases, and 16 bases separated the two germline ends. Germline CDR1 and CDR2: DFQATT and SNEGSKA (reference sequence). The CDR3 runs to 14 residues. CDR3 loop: CSAISTPCGYEQYF. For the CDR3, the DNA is TGCAGTGCTATATCAACCCCCTGTGGCTACGAGCAGTACTTC.

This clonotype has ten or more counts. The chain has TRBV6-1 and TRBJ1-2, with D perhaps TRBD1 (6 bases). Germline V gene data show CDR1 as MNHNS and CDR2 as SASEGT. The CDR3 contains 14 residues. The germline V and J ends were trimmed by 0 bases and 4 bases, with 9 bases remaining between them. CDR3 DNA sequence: TGTGCCAGCAGTGAAGCTGCAGGGGCCTATGGCTACACCTTC. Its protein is CASSEAAGAYGYTF.

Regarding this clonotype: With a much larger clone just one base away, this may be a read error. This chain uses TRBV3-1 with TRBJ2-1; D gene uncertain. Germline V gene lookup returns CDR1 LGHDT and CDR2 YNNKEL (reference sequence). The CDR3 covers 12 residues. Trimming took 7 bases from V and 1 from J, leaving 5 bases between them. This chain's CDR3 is CASMGSYNEQFF. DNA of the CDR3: TGTGCCAGCATGGGTTCCTACAATGAGCAGTTCTTC.

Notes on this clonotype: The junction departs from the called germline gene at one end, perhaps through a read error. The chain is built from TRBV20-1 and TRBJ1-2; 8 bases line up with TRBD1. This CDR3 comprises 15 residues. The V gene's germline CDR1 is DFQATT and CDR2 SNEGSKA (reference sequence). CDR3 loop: CSVRERTGPSYGYTF. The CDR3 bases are TGCAGTGTTAGAGAGCGGACAGGGCCCTCCTATGGGTACACCTTC.

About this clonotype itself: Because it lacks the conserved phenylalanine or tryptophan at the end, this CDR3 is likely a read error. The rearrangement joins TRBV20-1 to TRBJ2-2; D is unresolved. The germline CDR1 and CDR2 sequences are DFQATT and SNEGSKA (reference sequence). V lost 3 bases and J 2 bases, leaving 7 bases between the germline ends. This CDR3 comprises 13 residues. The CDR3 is CSASGPNTGELFS. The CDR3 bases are TGCAGTGCTAGTGGGCCAAACACCGGGGAGCTGTTTTCT.

CDR3 sequence: CASSAGGYTQETQYF. The CDR3, as DNA: TGTGCCAGCAGTGCTGGGGGCTACACACAAGAGACCCAGTACTTC. The genes are TRBV12-3 or TRBV12-4 and TRBJ2-5; D is possibly TRBD1 (6 bases). The CDR3 is 15 amino acids. Trimming pared 5 bases from V and 2 bases from J, leaving 15 bases between.

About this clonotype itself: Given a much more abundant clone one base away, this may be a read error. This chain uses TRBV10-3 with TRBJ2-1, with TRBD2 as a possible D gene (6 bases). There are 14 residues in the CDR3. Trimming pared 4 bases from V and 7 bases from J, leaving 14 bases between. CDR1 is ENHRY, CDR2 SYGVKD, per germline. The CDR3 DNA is TGTGCCATCAGTGGACTAGAGGGAACGAATGAGCAGTTCTTC. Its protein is CAISGLEGTNEQFF.

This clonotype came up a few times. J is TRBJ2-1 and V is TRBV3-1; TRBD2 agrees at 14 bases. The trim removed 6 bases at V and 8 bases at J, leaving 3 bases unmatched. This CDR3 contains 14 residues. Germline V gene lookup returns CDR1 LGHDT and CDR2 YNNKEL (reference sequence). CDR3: CASRGTSGRDEQFF. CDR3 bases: TGTGCCAGCAGGGGGACTAGCGGGAGAGATGAGCAGTTCTTC.